The TCR beta chain under discussion was sequenced for a study of Graves' ophthalmopathy and Graves' hyperthyroidism. Germline V CDR1 and CDR2: KGHSH, LQKENI. V dropped 3 bases and J dropped 5 bases, with 11 bases sitting between them. This CDR3 comprises 14 residues. This clonotype was counted many times. TCR beta CDR3 amplification used RNA transcripts. RT-PCR in the first round used HTBI primers; a second-round multiplex PCR followed. MiXCR, run by TCRdb on the multiplex PCR reads, gives a single entry per CDR3 protein. The sample lists hundreds of thousands of distinct CDR3 sequences, under 25% occurring once.

Sequencing was performed on peripheral blood. The chain has TRBV18 and TRBJ1-5; D call uncertain. The TCR was taken from a young woman with stable Graves' hyperthyroidism. The CDR3 nucleotides read TGTGCCAGCTCACCTTACAAGTCGGATCAGCCCCAGCATTTT. Amino acid sequence: CASSPYKSDQPQHF.